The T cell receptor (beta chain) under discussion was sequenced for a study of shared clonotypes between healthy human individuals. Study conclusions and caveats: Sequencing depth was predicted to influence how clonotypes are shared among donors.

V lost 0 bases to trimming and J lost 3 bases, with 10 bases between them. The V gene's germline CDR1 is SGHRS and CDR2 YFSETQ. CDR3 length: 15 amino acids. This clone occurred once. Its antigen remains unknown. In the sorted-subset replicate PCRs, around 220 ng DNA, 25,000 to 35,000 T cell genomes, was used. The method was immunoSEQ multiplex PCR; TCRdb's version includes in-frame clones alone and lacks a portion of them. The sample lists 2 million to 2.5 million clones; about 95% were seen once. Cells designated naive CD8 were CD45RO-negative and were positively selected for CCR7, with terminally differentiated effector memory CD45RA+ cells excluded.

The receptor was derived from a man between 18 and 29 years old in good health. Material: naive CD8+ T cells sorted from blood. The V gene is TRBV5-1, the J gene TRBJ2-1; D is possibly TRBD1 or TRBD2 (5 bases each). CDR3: CASSLGWGFYNEQFF. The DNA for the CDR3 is TGCGCCAGCAGCTTGGGGTGGGGGTTCTACAATGAGCAGTTCTTC.